The present TCR beta chain was sequenced within a study of patients and donors after allogeneic stem cell transplantation (dated by TCRdb to the early 2020s). Trimming leaves V shorter by 2 bases and J shorter by 2 bases, with the junction holding 8 bases beyond the gene matches. From the cysteine through the phenylalanine, the CDR3 covers 16 amino acids. Only CDR3 DNA is held: 48 bases, read in frame from base 1. About this clonotype itself: What this receptor recognizes is not known. No much larger clonotype is one base removed from it; base qualities were not supplied.

The method behind the library was RT-PCR. Data came from a NextSeq 550. TCRdb trimmed the raw reads at Q25, called clones with MiXCR and kept productive beta chains. Rows with a matching CDR3 protein are joined into one entry that keeps the most common DNA and genes. Across this sample there are about 960,000 distinct CDR3 sequences, with roughly 18% seen only once. The ten largest clonotypes hold 6% of the sample. Input material: blood, either unsorted or a sorted T cell fraction (not recorded which). The receptor was derived from a human donor who was either an allogeneic HSCT recipient or a stem cell or donor lymphocyte infusion donor (not recorded which). It is not recorded whose cells these are; they may come from a transplant donor. Recombination connected TRBV12-3 or TRBV12-4 to TRBJ2-5; 7 bases in between match TRBD2. The CDR3 sequence is CASSLYPAGLQETQYF. The DNA is TGTGCCAGCAGTTTATATCCAGCGGGGCTTCAAGAGACCCAGTACTTC.